Sequencing of this TCR beta chain was carried out in a study of CD8+CD57+ T cells in acquired aplastic anemia. Study summary: In CD4+ cells, healthy donors produced an average of around 11 million reads. Study findings and constraints: CD8+ Simpson's diversity in patients was not significantly different from that in controls. Comparison of patients with controls identified twenty-nine shared CD8+ CDR3 sequences.

TCR beta VDJ and CDR3 profiling used genomic DNA as template. TCRdb called the reads again in MiXCR, with one record for every CDR3 protein. The repertoire has some 180,000 distinct CDR3 sequences, 40% to 55% of them found once; the top ten carry roughly 3%. This CDR3 region has 15 residues. V lost 7 bases, J lost 5 bases, and 12 bases stayed unmatched. Germline V lookup: CDR1 SQVTM, CDR2 ANQGSEA. This clonotype was seen many times. Antigen: not known. J is TRBJ1-4 and V is TRBV29-1; 8 bases line up with TRBD1. This clonotype was sampled from a human donor in good health. Sequencing input: sorted CD4+, CD8+, or CD8+CD57+ T cells (not recorded which) from PBMCs. CDR3 in amino acids: CSARTGRLTNEKLFF. Here the CDR3 DNA reads TGCAGCGCGAGGACAGGGCGACTAACAAATGAAAAACTGTTTTTT.